What follows is one T cell receptor (beta chain) and its context. The target antigen is unknown. The data derive from a study of T cell responses to AZD1222 COVID-19 vaccine. Study-level points and caveats: Two AZD1222 doses significantly raised spike-specific TCR breadth and depth over controls. Donors were mostly white British, more females; clonal diversity possibly underestimated.

Profiled with immunoSEQ multiplex PCR; TCRdb holds only in-frame clones, not every one. The sample has about 140,000 clones; around 92% are singletons. CDR3 length: 12 amino acids. V was clipped by 3 bases and J by 6 bases, with 9 bases between them. CDR1 is SGDLS, CDR2 YYNGEE, per germline. The V call is TRBV9, the J call TRBJ1-2, with D hard to call. The sample was peripheral blood, taken on day 0 of AZD1222 vaccination. The sequence was obtained from an adult in good health. CDR3 loop: CASSGLGNGYTF. Here the CDR3 DNA reads TGTGCCAGCAGCGGATTAGGGAATGGCTACACCTTC.